These 11 T cell receptor beta chains share one sample of origin, sequenced in a study of CD8 T cells in ankylosing spondylitis. These receptors' targets are unknown. Study results and caveats: Roughly eight highly homologous variants made up a TCR beta motif that seemed to typify ankylosing spondylitis blood.

TCRdb re-derived calls from the 5' RACE reads in MiXCR, one entry per CDR3 protein. The table shows hundreds of thousands of distinct CDR3 sequences, with 25% to 30% occurring only once. Material for sequencing was blood, either unsorted or a sorted T cell fraction (not recorded which). The receptors originated from a male donor with ankylosing spondylitis.

This clonotype was detected only a few times. In nucleotides, the CDR3 is TGTGCCAGCAGCTTGCTTTCGGTCAATGAAAAACTGTTTTTT. It yields the protein CASSLLSVNEKLFF. V is TRBV7-6 and J is TRBJ1-4; D not resolved. The ends were cut back, 3 bases at V and 5 bases at J, with 10 bases in the middle. CDR1 and CDR2 from the germline V gene are SGHVS and FNYEAQ. The CDR3 runs 14 residues.

The V and J genes are TRBV6-1 and TRBJ2-7, with 12 positions matching TRBD1. Germline CDR1 MNHNS, CDR2 SASEGT. The length of the CDR3 is 15 residues. Germline trimming cut 4 bases from V and 5 bases from J; bases unmatched to any gene: 6. In DNA form, the CDR3 reads TGTGCCAGCAGTGGGGGACAGGGGGCTCTCGACGAGCAGTACTTC. Amino acids: CASSGGQGALDEQYF.

This clonotype has just a few counts. The rearrangement links TRBV7-8 to TRBJ1-1, with 8 bases matching TRBD1. The junction had 9 bases not matched to a gene; V was cut back by 5 bases and J by 4 bases. CDR1 and CDR2 (germline): SGHVS, FQNEAQ. This CDR3 spans 15 amino acids. Here the CDR3 DNA reads TGTGCCAGCAGCGGACGTACTACAGGGGGCACTGAAGCTTTCTTT. Protein sequence: CASSGRTTGGTEAFF.

V gene TRBV24-1 combines with J gene TRBJ2-1, with TRBD1 matching over 7 bases. CDR3 length equals 14 residues. Germline V lookup: CDR1 KGHDR, CDR2 SFDVKD. V was pared by 7 bases and J by 3 bases, with 5 bases of the junction left unmatched. DNA for the CDR3: TGTGCCACCAGGGCGGCAGGGGGCTACAATGAGCAGTTCTTC. Its protein product is CATRAAGGYNEQFF.

This clonotype was observed a handful of times. The rearrangement uses TRBV30 and TRBJ2-3; perhaps D is TRBD1 or TRBD2 (5 bases each). Trimming cost V 0 bases and J 2 bases, with 9 bases left between them. The CDR3 runs to 14 residues. Germline V gene sequence: CDR1 GTSNPN, CDR2 SVGIG (reference sequence). CDR3 sequence: CAWSVGRATDTQYF. CDR3 sequence (DNA): TGTGCCTGGAGTGTGGGGCGGGCCACAGATACGCAGTATTTT.

This chain uses TRBV20-1 with TRBJ1-2; TRBD1 agrees at 10 bases. From germline, CDR1 is DFQATT and CDR2 SNEGSKA (reference sequence). With 7 bases clipped from V and 0 bases from J, the junction kept 5 bases outside the gene matches. The CDR3 consists of 14 residues. The CDR3 DNA sequence: TGCAGTGGGACAGGGGGATTTACTAACTATGGCTACACCTTC. This codes for CSGTGGFTNYGYTF.

J is TRBJ2-7 and V is TRBV27; 15 bases align to TRBD2. Germline CDR1 is MNHEY and CDR2 is SMNVEV (reference sequence). The CDR3 consists of 17 residues. J was trimmed by 6 bases and V by 0 bases; bases with no gene match: 6. The CDR3 DNA follows: TGTGCCAGCAGTTTATCTGCCGGACTAGCGGGAGGGGGCGAGCAGTACGTC. Translated, it gives CASSLSAGLAGGGEQYV.

The chain couples TRBV12-3 or TRBV12-4 to TRBJ2-1; D gene uncertain. This CDR3 has 13 residues. The germline V and J ends were trimmed by 8 bases and 5 bases, with 13 bases remaining between them. The chain's CDR3 is CASSRTENNEQFF. CDR3 DNA: TGTGCCAGCTCCAGGACCGAAAACAATGAGCAGTTCTTC.

This clonotype has a handful of counts. The J gene is TRBJ1-2, the V gene TRBV20-1, with D perhaps TRBD1 (5 bases). V was clipped by 0 bases and J by 5 bases, with 19 bases between them. CDR3 length: 16 amino acids. CDR1 DFQATT and CDR2 SNEGSKA come from the germline V gene (reference sequence). CDR3: CSARDSGWGSVYGYTF. CDR3 bases: TGCAGTGCTAGAGATTCGGGGTGGGGCAGCGTTTATGGCTACACCTTC.

This clonotype has ten or more counts. This chain uses TRBV5-1 with TRBJ1-6, with 10 bases that match TRBD1. CDR1 and CDR2 (germline): SGHRS, YFSETQ. V gave up 1 base and J gave up 7 bases; unmatched junction bases: 8. CDR3 length equals 17 residues. CDR3 loop: CASSLSGPGQGNSPLHF. For the CDR3, the DNA is TGCGCCAGCAGCTTGTCGGGTCCGGGACAGGGGAATTCACCCCTCCACTTT.

This clonotype was seen only a few times. The chain couples TRBV4-1 to TRBJ2-5; 7 positions agree with TRBD1. Germline-derived CDR1 and CDR2 are MGHRA and YSYEKL. The CDR3 extends over 14 amino acids. The junction had 4 bases not matched to a gene; V was cut back by 1 base and J by 5 bases. The CDR3 is CASSQGDRVETQYF. The DNA of the CDR3 is TGCGCCAGCAGCCAAGGAGACAGGGTGGAGACCCAGTACTTC.